These T cell receptor beta chains were read from a single sample in a study of cytomegalovirus exposure and HLA in healthy donors. This table comes from immunoSEQ multiplex PCR, and its TCRdb copy is limited to in-frame clones, with some not included. The sample holds some 180,000 clones, more than 75% seen once. The sample taken for sequencing was PBMCs. The receptors shown here come from a girl less than two years old in good health and CMV-seronegative. The CDR3 runs from the conserved cysteine through the conserved F or W. D genes are given only for firm matches. Size tells how often a clone was seen (once, few, many) or the class of an expanded clone, and some rows leave it out.

>-|TRBV18|TRBJ2-1|TRBD1
CASSPPGQGNYNEQFF
TGTGCCAGCTCACCACCGGGACAGGGTAACTACAATGAGCAGTTCTTC
>-|TRBV12-5|TRBJ1-1|TRBD1
CASGLGDSGQHTEAFF
TGTGCTAGTGGTTTGGGGGACTCGGGACAGCACACTGAAGCTTTCTTT
>-|TRBV9|TRBJ1-6|-
CASSVEGREAPLHF
TGTGCCAGCAGCGTAGAAGGCAGGGAAGCACCCCTCCACTTT
>once|TRBV18|TRBJ1-3|-
CASSPLLRARGNTIYF
TGTGCCAGCTCCCCGCTTCTGAGGGCGCGGGGAAACACCATATATTTT
>few|TRBV29-1|TRBJ2-7|TRBD2
CSVRGLAIYEQYF
TGCAGCGTTAGGGGACTAGCGATCTACGAGCAGTACTTC
>-|TRBV18|TRBJ1-4|TRBD1
CASSPTSRTGDEKLFF
TGTGCCAGCTCACCAACTTCTAGGACAGGGGATGAAAAACTGTTTTTT
>-|TRBV14|TRBJ1-4|TRBD1
CASSRDRGEKLFF
TGTGCCAGCAGCAGGGACAGAGGGGAAAAACTGTTTTTT
>-|TRBV12-5|TRBJ2-7|TRBD1
CASGTGTGGSYEQYF
TGTGCTAGTGGTACCGGGACAGGGGGTTCCTACGAGCAGTACTTC
>-|TRBV4-1|TRBJ1-1|TRBD1
CASSQDRQGAVNTEAFF
TGCGCCAGCAGCCAAGATCGACAGGGGGCCGTGAACACTGAAGCTTTCTTT
>-|TRBV19|TRBJ1-5|-
CASSIDPISLNQPQHF
TGTGCCAGTAGTATAGACCCAATATCCCTAAATCAGCCCCAGCATTTT
>-|TRBV5-1|TRBJ2-1|TRBD2
CASSLAPFIAGGRFNEQFF
TGCGCCAGCAGCTTGGCGCCTTTCATAGCGGGAGGTAGGTTCAATGAGCAGTTCTTC
>-|TRBV4-3|TRBJ2-7|-
CASSQPGSYEQYF
TGCGCCAGCAGCCAGCCCGGGAGCTACGAGCAGTACTTC
>once|TRBV6-5|TRBJ2-7|TRBD2
CASSRVAGGIYEQYF
TGTGCCAGCAGCCGTGTAGCGGGAGGAATTTACGAGCAGTACTTC
>few|TRBV9|TRBJ2-3|TRBD2
CASSVETSGKSTDTQYF
TGTGCCAGCAGCGTAGAGACTAGCGGGAAATCCACAGATACGCAGTATTTT
>-|TRBV6-5|TRBJ1-2|TRBD1
CASSPDRGTGYTF
TGTGCCAGCAGCCCGGACAGGGGGACTGGCTACACCTTC
>once|TRBV14|TRBJ2-1|TRBD2
CASSQGGLVSYNEQFF
TGTGCCAGCAGCCAAGGGGGACTAGTTTCCTACAATGAGCAGTTCTTC
>-|TRBV4-1|TRBJ2-7|-
CASSQVPFAVGTPYEQYF
TGCGCCAGCAGCCAAGTCCCATTTGCGGTGGGGACACCCTACGAGCAGTACTTC
>-|TRBV30|TRBJ1-5|-
CAWSDGQSGQPQHF
TGTGCCTGGAGTGACGGACAGAGTGGTCAGCCCCAGCATTTT
>-|TRBV6-5|TRBJ1-2|TRBD1
CASRGTGENYGYTF
TGTGCCAGCAGGGGGACAGGGGAAAACTATGGCTACACCTTC
>-|TRBV15|TRBJ1-1|TRBD1
CATATTGGTEAFF
TGTGCCACCGCGACGACAGGGGGCACTGAAGCTTTCTTT
>-|TRBV7-2|TRBJ1-6|-
CASSLAGVAYNSPLHF
TGTGCCAGCAGCTTAGCAGGGGTAGCCTATAATTCACCCCTCCACTTT
>-|TRBV2|TRBJ1-4|-
CASSVLRGNEKLFF
TGTGCCAGCAGTGTTTTGAGGGGGAATGAAAAACTGTTTTTT
>-|TRBV7-9|TRBJ1-2|-
CASSASWGQSYGYTF
TGTGCCAGCAGCGCGTCCTGGGGGCAGAGTTATGGCTACACCTTC
>-|TRBV21-1|TRBJ1-1|-
CASGFRGPDTEAFF
TGTGCCAGTGGATTTAGAGGTCCCGACACTGAAGCTTTCTTT
>few|TRBV6-1|TRBJ2-7|TRBD2
CASSERGGVGSYEQYF
TGTGCCAGCAGTGAACGCGGGGGGGTTGGTTCCTACGAGCAGTACTTC
>-|TRBV4-2|TRBJ1-6|-
CASSQERGGNSPLHF
TGTGCCAGCAGCCAAGAAAGGGGTGGGAATTCACCCCTCCACTTT
>-|TRBV9|TRBJ1-2|-
CASSVDPLTGGYTF
TGTGCCAGCAGCGTAGACCCACTTACGGGGGGCTACACCTTC
>-|TRBV5-4|TRBJ2-1|TRBD2
CVSSFERGPYNEQFF
TGTGTCAGCAGCTTTGAGCGGGGGCCCTACAATGAGCAGTTCTTC
>-|TRBV6-5|TRBJ2-7|TRBD1
CASSYSPAGGSYEQYF
TGTGCCAGCAGTTACTCTCCCGCAGGGGGTTCCTACGAGCAGTACTTC